The 23 T cell receptor beta chains listed next were all sequenced from one sample in a study of Graves' ophthalmopathy and Graves' hyperthyroidism. The TCR beta CDR3 regions underwent amplification from RNA transcripts. Second-round multiplex PCR followed a first-round RT-PCR using HTBI primers. TCRdb independently ran MiXCR on the multiplex PCR reads; one entry per CDR3 protein. The sample lists hundreds of thousands of distinct CDR3 sequences; around 50% were seen once. Sequenced material: peripheral blood. Receptor source: an adult man with Graves' ophthalmopathy.

In its sample, this clonotype was seen many times. This sequence joins TRBV15 and TRBJ1-2; perhaps TRBD1 as D (5 bases). V lost 0 bases to trimming and J lost 4 bases, with 18 bases between them. CDR3 length: 17 residues. Looked up from germline, CDR1 is LNHNV and CDR2 is YYDKDF (reference sequence). As DNA, the CDR3 is TGTGCCACCAGCAGAGATGGTTGGAGGGGTAGTGGCTATGGCTACACCTTC. Protein: CATSRDGWRGSGYGYTF.

V and J are TRBV9 and TRBJ1-5; D perhaps matches TRBD1 (5 bases). From germline, CDR1 is SGDLS and CDR2 YYNGEE. CDR3 length equals 15 residues. Trimming shortened V by 4 bases and J by 0 bases, and 11 bases separated the two germline ends. This CDR3 reads CASSPDGGSNQPQHF. CDR3 nucleotide sequence: TGTGCCAGCAGCCCCGATGGGGGTAGCAATCAGCCCCAGCATTTT.

The DNA of the CDR3 is TGTGCCAGCAGTTACTCCTCGTCGGAGACCCAGTACTTC. Its translation: CASSYSSSETQYF. This rearrangement joins TRBV2 to TRBJ2-5; unclear D gene. Germline CDR1 is SNHLY and CDR2 is FYNNEI. V was pared by 5 bases and J by 5 bases, with 12 bases between. The CDR3 is 13 amino acids.

In this sample, this clonotype turned up a few times. The rearrangement links TRBV11-2 to TRBJ2-7; D unresolved. There are 13 residues in the CDR3. Per germline, CDR1 SGHAT and CDR2 FQNNGV. V was trimmed by 5 bases and J by 4 bases, leaving 12 bases between them. In DNA, the CDR3 is TGTGCCAGCAGCCCCATGAACCAATACGAGCAGTACTTC. Translating gives CASSPMNQYEQYF.

V is TRBV4-1 and J is TRBJ2-2; D unclear. Germline loops: CDR1 MGHRA, CDR2 YSYEKL. This CDR3 is built from 13 residues. V lost 4 bases and J lost 9, with 12 bases in between. CDR3 region: CASSRWGTRELFF. In nucleotides, the CDR3 is TGCGCCAGCAGCCGATGGGGAACACGGGAGCTGTTTTTT.

This clonotype was observed once. The chain couples TRBV10-3 to TRBJ2-3; D not certain. Germline CDR1 is ENHRY and CDR2 is SYGVKD. The CDR3 totals 12 residues. V lost 3 bases to trimming and J lost 6 bases, with 7 bases between them. The CDR3 here is CAISEGGDTQYF. In DNA form, the CDR3 reads TGTGCCATCAGTGAAGGTGGGGATACGCAGTATTTT.

With regard to this clonotype: The junction shows a germline mismatch at one end, possibly a read error. This chain links TRBV7-2 with TRBJ1-1; D may be TRBD1 (6 bases). Germline lookup yields CDR1 SGHTA and CDR2 FQGNSA. This CDR3 comprises 14 residues. CDR3 sequence: CASSLVRGGRGALF. The DNA of the CDR3 is TGTGCCAGCAGCTTAGTAAGGGGAGGAAGGGGGGCTCTCTTT.

This chain joins TRBV5-4 and TRBJ1-4, with D tentatively TRBD1 (5 bases). V was cut by 3 bases and J by 5 bases, with 20 bases left in between. The V gene's germline CDR1 is SGHNT and CDR2 YYREEE (reference sequence). The CDR3 runs 17 residues. As DNA, the CDR3 is TGTGCCAGCAGCTCTAAACGAGCGGGGACGTCCAATGAAAAACTGTTTTTT. It encodes CASSSKRAGTSNEKLFF.

This clonotype came up a few times. The chain recombines TRBV7-9 with TRBJ2-6; D not certain. The CDR3 contains 16 residues. Trimming removed 1 base from V and 0 bases from J, with 7 bases in between. Germline lookup yields CDR1 SEHNR and CDR2 FQNEAQ (reference sequence). CDR3 DNA: TGTGCCAGCAGCTTAGGCCCGAGCTCTGGGGCCAACGTCCTGACTTTC. Translation gives CASSLGPSSGANVLTF. The entire variable domain, with the rest obtained from reference TRBV7-9 and TRBJ2-6, is as follows: DTGVSQNPRHKITKRGQNVTFRCDPISEHNRLYWYRQTLGQGPEFLTYFQNEAQLEKSRLLSDRFSAERPKGSFSTLEIQRTEQGDSAMYLCASSLGPSSGANVLTFGAGSRLTVL.

V and J are TRBV5-5 and TRBJ1-3; 8 nucleotides align to TRBD1. This CDR3 comprises 16 residues. V shed 4 bases and J 4 bases; nucleotides not matched to a gene: 10. Germline V lookup: CDR1 SGHKS, CDR2 YYEKEE (reference sequence). DNA of the CDR3: TGTGCCAGCAGCCACTCCGGACAGGGTAACGGAAACACCATATATTTT. It yields the protein CASSHSGQGNGNTIYF.

This clonotype was counted between two and nine times. The rearrangement joins TRBV7-8 to TRBJ2-2; 14 positions agree with TRBD2. The V gene's germline CDR1 is SGHVS and CDR2 FQNEAQ. The ends lost 4 bases at V and 4 bases at J; junction bases unmatched: 5. The CDR3 contains 17 residues. The DNA of the CDR3 is TGTGCCAGCAGCTCAGGAGGACTAGCGGGGGGCACCGGGGAGCTGTTTTTT. Translation: CASSSGGLAGGTGELFF.

This chain joins TRBV29-1 and TRBJ2-5; TRBD2 aligns across 8 bases. CDR3 length: 15 residues. Germline lookup yields CDR1 SQVTM and CDR2 ANQGSEA. CDR3 sequence (DNA): TGCAGTGCTAACCGTTGGGGCGGGAGGTTGGAGACCCAGTACTTC. It translates to CSANRWGGRLETQYF.

This clonotype was found many times. J is TRBJ2-2 and V is TRBV5-1; TRBD1 agrees at 11 bases. With 4 bases clipped from V and 3 bases from J, the junction kept 2 bases outside the gene matches. This CDR3 comprises 15 residues. Germline assignment: CDR1 SGHRS and CDR2 YFSETQ. In DNA form, the CDR3 reads TGCGCCAGCAGCGTGGGACAGGGGGACACCGGGGAGCTGTTTTTT. Its protein product is CASSVGQGDTGELFF.

This chain connects TRBV20-1 to TRBJ1-5; a possible D gene is TRBD1 (5 bases). V dropped 6 bases and J dropped 3 bases, with 15 bases sitting between them. CDR1 and CDR2 from the germline V gene are DFQATT and SNEGSKA (reference sequence). The CDR3 loop spans 14 amino acids. The CDR3 region is CSALKGGVNQPQHF. CDR3 bases: TGCAGTGCGTTGAAGGGAGGGGTCAATCAGCCCCAGCATTTT.

The chain joins TRBV7-8 to TRBJ2-2, with 9 bases lining up with TRBD1. Germline loops: CDR1 SGHVS, CDR2 FQNEAQ. CDR3 size: 15 residues. V lost 5 bases, J lost 7 bases, and 8 bases stayed unmatched. The CDR3 loop reads CASSPGTGRSGELFF. CDR3 DNA sequence: TGTGCCAGCAGCCCCGGGACAGGGAGAAGCGGGGAGCTGTTTTTT.

The chain uses TRBV20-1 and TRBJ2-2; no definite D call. Germline V gene lookup returns CDR1 DFQATT and CDR2 SNEGSKA (reference sequence). Trimming took off 2 bases at V and 2 bases at J, with 6 bases between the two ends. This CDR3 region has 13 residues. CDR3 in DNA: TGCAGTGCTAGACTTCTTAACACCGGGGAGCTGTTTTTT. It is translated as CSARLLNTGELFF.

A note on this clonotype: Just one base apart from a much larger clone, this may be a read error. The rearrangement joins TRBV12-3 or TRBV12-4 to TRBJ1-1; unclear D gene. There are 10 residues in the CDR3. Between the trimmed V and J ends, which lost 7 bases and 7 bases, there was a span of 7 bases. CDR3 in DNA: TGTGCCAGCAACTTAATTGAAGCTTTCTTT. Translated, it gives CASNLIEAFF.

This chain connects TRBV7-9 to TRBJ2-7, with D possibly matching TRBD1 (7 bases). Germline CDR1 reads SEHNR; CDR2 reads FQNEAQ (reference sequence). The CDR3 is 17 amino acids. The V end was cut by 0 bases, the J end by 5 bases, with 20 bases between. CDR3 loop: CASSLAASAGGFHEQYF. CDR3 bases: TGTGCCAGCAGCTTAGCGGCGTCGGCAGGGGGGTTCCACGAGCAGTACTTC.

The genes are TRBV7-9 and TRBJ2-7, with TRBD1 identical over 11 bases. This CDR3 region has 15 residues. V trimming: 6 bases; J trimming: 4 bases; junction bases outside the gene matches: 8. The V gene's germline CDR1 is SEHNR and CDR2 FQNEAQ (reference sequence). The CDR3 DNA reads TGTGCCAGCAGTCTAGGACAGGGGGCTAAGTACGAGCAGTACTTC. This translates into CASSLGQGAKYEQYF.

The J gene is TRBJ1-4, the V gene TRBV12-3 or TRBV12-4, with D unclear. There are 14 residues in the CDR3. V lost 6 bases, J lost 3 bases, and 11 bases lay in between. In DNA form, the CDR3 reads TGTGCCAGCAGGAAAGACAAGTCTAATGAAAAACTGTTTTTT. Protein product: CASRKDKSNEKLFF.

This sequence joins TRBV5-4 and TRBJ2-5; 9 bases map to TRBD2. This CDR3 has 17 residues. CDR1 and CDR2 from the germline V gene are SGHNT and YYREEE (reference sequence). V lost 3 bases and J lost 2; bases outside the gene matches: 11. The CDR3 sequence is CASSSRASGKRQETQYF. CDR3 nucleotide sequence: TGTGCCAGCAGCTCTAGGGCTAGCGGGAAACGACAAGAGACCCAGTACTTC.

This rearrangement joins TRBV5-1 to TRBJ1-1; D gene ambiguous. The germline V gene has CDR1 SGHRS and CDR2 YFSETQ. The CDR3 extends over 14 amino acids. The V gene lost 0 bases and the J gene lost 4 bases, with 10 bases spanning the gap. As DNA, the CDR3 is TGCGCCAGCAGCTTGGGGGCGCTGGGCACTGAAGCTTTCTTT. Translating gives CASSLGALGTEAFF.

This clonotype has only a few counts. This sequence joins TRBV20-1 and TRBJ1-5; possibly TRBD1 for D (6 bases). Trimming cost V 8 bases and J 8 bases, with 16 bases left between them. This CDR3 comprises 12 residues. CDR1 and CDR2 from the germline V gene are DFQATT and SNEGSKA (reference sequence). CDR3 sequence reads: CSPTGSSKPQHF. In nucleotides, the CDR3 is TGCAGTCCCACAGGGTCCAGCAAGCCCCAGCATTTT.